This TCR beta chain emerged from a study of blood T cells in healthy people across ages. Using a J-beta primer mix together with a sample-barcoded 5' primer, a second PCR was run for roughly 6 to 11 cycles. TCRdb passed the 5' RACE reads through MiXCR, listing each CDR3 protein once. The sample has approximately 1,000,000 distinct CDR3 sequences, roughly two fifths seen once. Details on this clonotype: Its antigen is as yet unknown.

Findings of the study overall: Unsorted PBMCs ruled out conclusive naive versus antigen-experienced comparison. Calculation of diversity from one million T cells yielded estimates considered to be underestimates. Among T cells, TCR beta diversity per million cells dropped roughly linearly as age rose.

This CDR3 has 19 residues. Germline trimming cut 0 bases from V and 2 bases from J; bases unmatched to any gene: 13. CDR1 and CDR2 (germline): LNHDA, SQIVND (reference sequence). The authors extracted at least 6 micrograms of total RNA per sample. The clonotype comes from a man between 18 and 29 years old in good health. The rearrangement links TRBV19 to TRBJ1-5; 7 bases are a match to TRBD1. The sample taken for sequencing was blood. CDR3 region: CASSIDQKGKDRGNQPQHF. The DNA for the CDR3 is TGTGCCAGTAGTATAGATCAAAAGGGGAAAGACAGGGGCAATCAGCCCCAGCATTTT.